This is a list of T cell receptor beta chains from one sample in a study of Tregs in tolerant kidney transplant recipients. Libraries were prepared by immunoSEQ multiplex PCR; TCRdb keeps only in-frame clonotypes and omits some of them. This table holds around 43,000 clones, 91% found once. Sequences were obtained from Tregs from blood. The receptors come from a human donor in good health. CDR3s include the opening cysteine and the closing phenylalanine or tryptophan. The order of the fields is clone size, D gene, V gene, J gene, CDR3 protein, CDR3 DNA. D genes are given only for firm matches. Expanded clones are given a class, and other clones once, few, many or no size at all.

.	TRBD2	TRBV18	TRBJ2-1	CASSPYRTSGYNEQFF	TGTGCCAGCTCACCATATCGGACTAGCGGATACAATGAGCAGTTCTTC
.	.	TRBV5-1	TRBJ2-5	CASSLVETQYF	TGCGCCAGCAGCTTGGTAGAGACCCAGTACTTC
.	.	TRBV11-2	TRBJ1-2	CASSPRLDGYTF	TGTGCCAGCAGCCCCCGACTCGATGGCTACACCTTC
.	.	TRBV7-3	TRBJ2-1	CASSPRPGSYNEQFF	TGTGCCAGCAGCCCACGGCCAGGATCCTACAATGAGCAGTTCTTC
.	.	TRBV2	TRBJ1-5	CASSPLGSNQPQHF	TGTGCCAGCAGCCCCCTGGGGAGCAATCAGCCCCAGCATTTT
once	TRBD1	TRBV6-5	TRBJ1-1	CASSSRTGQTEAFF	TGTGCCAGCAGTTCCCGGACAGGGCAAACTGAAGCTTTCTTT
.	.	TRBV20-1	TRBJ2-1	CSAPFTKQFF	TGCAGTGCTCCCTTTACGAAGCAGTTCTTC
few	.	TRBV5-1	TRBJ1-1	CASRDQTNTEAFF	TGCGCCAGCAGGGACCAGACAAACACTGAAGCTTTCTTT
.	.	TRBV5-1	TRBJ1-5	CASSLTGYSNQPQHF	TGCGCCAGCAGCTTAACAGGTTATAGCAATCAGCCCCAGCATTTT
.	.	TRBV4-1	TRBJ1-2	CASSQARTGGYTF	TGCGCCAGCAGCCAGGCCCGGACGGGTGGCTACACCTTC
.	TRBD1	TRBV7-9	TRBJ1-2	CASSLQTGSLGGYTF	TGTGCCAGCAGCTTGCAGACAGGGTCTTTGGGAGGCTACACCTTC
.	.	TRBV5-6	TRBJ2-7	CASSLFVNEQYF	TGTGCCAGCAGCTTGTTTGTCAACGAGCAGTACTTC